Listed here are 12 T cell receptor beta chains from one sample, sequenced in a study of blood T cell repertoires in COVID-19 (dated by TCRdb to 2019 to 2021). Libraries were made using the immunoSEQ multiplex PCR assay. The immuneACCESS repertoire file appears here via TCRdb, limited to in-frame rearrangements. These files lack a portion of the clones; in checked studies, under half of the deficit traces to unresolved V genes, and the cause of the others is not known. This sample lists roughly 420,000 clones; roughly 88% were detected once. The top ten clonotypes cover more than 0.9% of the sample. The source material was PBMCs or T cells enriched from blood (not recorded which). The receptors derive from a woman aged 25 to 39 with acute COVID-19.

This chain links TRBV20-1 with TRBJ1-5; 9 nucleotides match TRBD1. In germline, CDR1 is DFQATT, CDR2 SNEGSKA (reference sequence). Trimming took 3 bases from V and 12 from J; bases not matched to a gene: 3. The CDR3 runs to 11 residues. In DNA form, the CDR3 reads TGCAGTGCTAGCACAGGGGGCCACCAGCATTTT. Amino acid sequence: CSASTGGHQHF.

In its sample, this clone was seen once. V gene TRBV7-9 combines with J gene TRBJ2-3; 9 bases agree with TRBD1. Germline CDR1 reads SEHNR; CDR2 reads FQNEAQ (reference sequence). The CDR3 runs to 15 residues. Trimming at V came to 4 bases and at J to 3 bases, leaving 5 bases not matched to a gene. The CDR3 protein is CASSYTGTGTDTQYF. The DNA of the CDR3 is TGTGCCAGCAGCTATACCGGGACAGGGACAGATACGCAGTATTTT.

This CDR3 reads CASSFYAGGLAGPPLEQYF. In DNA, the CDR3 is TGTGCCAGCAGCTTTTATGCAGGGGGACTAGCGGGGCCCCCCTTGGAGCAGTACTTC. The J gene is TRBJ2-7, the V gene TRBV5-6; 13 bases align to TRBD2. There are 19 residues in the CDR3. Per the germline V gene, CDR1 is SGHDT and CDR2 is YYEEEE. The trim removed 2 bases at V and 7 bases at J, leaving 18 bases unmatched.

J is TRBJ1-2 and V is TRBV5-6, with 9 bases identical to TRBD1. The CDR3 spans 16 residues. Germline assignment: CDR1 SGHDT and CDR2 YYEEEE. V dropped 0 bases and J dropped 4; count of bases not matched to a gene: 7. CDR3 sequence: CASSLDRTGALYGYTF. The CDR3 nucleotides are TGTGCCAGCAGCTTGGATAGGACAGGGGCCCTCTATGGCTACACCTTC. The full variable domain, completed using reference TRBV5-6 and TRBJ1-2, is DAGVTQSPTHLIKTRGQQVTLRCSPKSGHDTVSWYQQALGQGPQFIFQYYEEEERQRGNFPDRFSGHQFPNYSSELNVNALLLGDSALYLCASSLDRTGALYGYTFGSGTRLTVV.

The count of this clone is one. The chain has TRBV18 and TRBJ1-3, with D tentatively TRBD1 (5 bases). Trimming took off 0 bases at V and 0 bases at J, with 12 bases between the two ends. Looked up from germline, CDR1 is KGHSH and CDR2 is LQKENI. The CDR3 runs to 17 residues. The CDR3 here is CASSPPSGTLSGNTIYF. CDR3 DNA: TGTGCCAGCTCACCACCATCGGGGACTCTCTCTGGAAACACCATATATTTT. The whole variable domain, remainder taken from reference TRBV18 and TRBJ1-3, is NAGVMQNPRHLVRRRGQEARLRCSPMKGHSHVYWYRQLPEEGLKFMVYLQKENIIDESGMPKERFSAEFPKEGPSILRIQQVVRGDSAAYFCASSPPSGTLSGNTIYFGEGSWLTVV.

The chain uses TRBV10-3 and TRBJ2-3; TRBD1 agrees at 9 bases. CDR1 and CDR2 from the germline V gene are ENHRY and SYGVKD. J gave up 7 bases and V 6 bases, and 8 bases lay outside the gene matches. CDR3 length: 14 residues. CDR3 sequence: CAIRSPGTGNTQYF. CDR3 in DNA: TGTGCCATCAGAAGTCCCGGGACAGGGAATACGCAGTATTTT.

This rearrangement joins TRBV5-1 to TRBJ2-7; 11 nucleotides line up with TRBD2. The CDR3 runs to 14 residues. Germline V CDR1 and CDR2: SGHRS, YFSETQ. With 4 bases clipped from V and 0 bases from J, the junction kept 0 bases outside the gene matches. CDR3: CASSTSGSSYEQYF. The DNA of the CDR3 is TGCGCCAGCAGCACTAGCGGGAGCTCCTACGAGCAGTACTTC.

The chain employs TRBV13 and TRBJ2-5; 8 bases fit TRBD1. This CDR3 comprises 15 residues. J lost 5 bases, V lost 11 bases, and 16 bases had no gene match. The germline gives CDR1 PRHDT, CDR2 FYEKMQ (reference sequence). Here the CDR3 reads CASSPPDRGSETQYF. Written as DNA, the CDR3 is TGTGCCTCCAGCCCCCCTGACAGGGGATCGGAGACCCAGTACTTC.

V usage is TRBV4-1 and J usage is TRBJ1-2; a weak D match, TRBD1 (6 bases). Trimming removed 4 bases at V and 8 bases at J, with 14 bases between. Germline V gives CDR1 MGHRA, CDR2 YSYEKL. CDR3 length: 13 amino acids. Here the CDR3 DNA reads TGCGCCAGCAGCCGGCAGGGGAAGGGAGGCTACACCTTC. It codes for CASSRQGKGGYTF.

The chain recombines TRBV4-1 with TRBJ2-7; D is perhaps TRBD1 (6 bases). V dropped 1 base and J dropped 2 bases, with 9 bases sitting between them. In germline, CDR1 is MGHRA, CDR2 YSYEKL. CDR3 length: 14 residues. The CDR3 DNA sequence: TGCGCCAGCAGCCAAGGACAGGTAGCCTACGAGCAGTACTTC. Translation: CASSQGQVAYEQYF.

The chain carries TRBV9 and TRBJ1-1; the D gene is possibly TRBD1 (6 bases). The CDR3 length is 14 residues. Germline V lookup: CDR1 SGDLS, CDR2 YYNGEE. Trimming stripped 3 bases from V and 0 bases from J, with 9 bases between. Written as DNA, the CDR3 is TGTGCCAGCAGCGAGGGACACTTGAACACTGAAGCTTTCTTT. This gives the protein CASSEGHLNTEAFF.

The chain recombines TRBV3-1 (or the pseudogene TRBV3-2) with TRBJ1-2; possibly TRBD1 for D (5 bases). The germline gives CDR1 LGHDT, CDR2 YNNKEL (reference sequence). V was trimmed by 1 base and J by 2 bases, leaving 8 bases between them. The CDR3 is made up of 14 amino acids. The CDR3 DNA is TGTGCCAGCAGCCAAGGACAGAAGAACTATGGCTACACCTTC. As protein: CASSQGQKNYGYTF.